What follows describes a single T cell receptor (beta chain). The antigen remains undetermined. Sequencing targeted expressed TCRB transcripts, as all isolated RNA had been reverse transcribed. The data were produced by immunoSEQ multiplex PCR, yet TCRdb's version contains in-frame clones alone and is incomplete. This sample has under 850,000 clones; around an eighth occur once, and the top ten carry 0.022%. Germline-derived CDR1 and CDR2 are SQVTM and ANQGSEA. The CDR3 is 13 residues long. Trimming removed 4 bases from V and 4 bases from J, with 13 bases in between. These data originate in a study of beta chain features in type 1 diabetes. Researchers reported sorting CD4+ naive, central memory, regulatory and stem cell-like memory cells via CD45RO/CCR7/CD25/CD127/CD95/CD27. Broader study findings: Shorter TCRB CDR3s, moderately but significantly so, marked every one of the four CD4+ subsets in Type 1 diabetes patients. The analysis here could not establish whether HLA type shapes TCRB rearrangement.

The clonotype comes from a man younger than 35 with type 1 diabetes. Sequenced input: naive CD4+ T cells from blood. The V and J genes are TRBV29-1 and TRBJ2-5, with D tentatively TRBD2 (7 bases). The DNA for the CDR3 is TGCAGCGTTGGTCGGGGGGCTGGAGAGACCCAGTACTTC. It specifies CSVGRGAGETQYF.